This T cell receptor (beta chain) is from a study of cytomegalovirus exposure and HLA in healthy donors. Some clones are missing from TCRdb's copy, which holds only in-frame ones; the method was immunoSEQ multiplex PCR. The sample lists about 140,000 clones, 88% seen once, with approximately 8.5% in the top ten. Trimming left V 5 bases short and J 4 bases short, with 17 bases between. Germline values: CDR1 LNHDA, CDR2 SQIVND (reference sequence). The CDR3 contains 15 residues. Sequencing was carried out using PBMCs. This clonotype was obtained from a woman aged 18-29 years in good health and CMV-seropositive. This chain joins TRBV19 and TRBJ1-2; D call uncertain. The CDR3 DNA reads TGTGCCAGTAGTGATTACAGCGGGAAGGTCTATGGCTACACCTTC. Translating gives CASSDYSGKVYGYTF.